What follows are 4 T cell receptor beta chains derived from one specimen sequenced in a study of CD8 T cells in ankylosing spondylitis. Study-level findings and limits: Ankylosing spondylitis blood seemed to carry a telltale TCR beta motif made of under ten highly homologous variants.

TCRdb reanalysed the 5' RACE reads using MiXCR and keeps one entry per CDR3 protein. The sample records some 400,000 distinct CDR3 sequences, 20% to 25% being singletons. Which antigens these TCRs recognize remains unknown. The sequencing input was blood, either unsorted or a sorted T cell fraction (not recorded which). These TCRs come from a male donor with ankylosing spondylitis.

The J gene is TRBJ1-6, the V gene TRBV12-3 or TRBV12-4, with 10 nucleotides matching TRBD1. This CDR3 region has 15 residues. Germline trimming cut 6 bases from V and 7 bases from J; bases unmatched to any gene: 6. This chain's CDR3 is CASRTGGGWNSPLHF. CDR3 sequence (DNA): TGTGCCAGCAGGACAGGGGGCGGTTGGAATTCACCCCTCCACTTT.

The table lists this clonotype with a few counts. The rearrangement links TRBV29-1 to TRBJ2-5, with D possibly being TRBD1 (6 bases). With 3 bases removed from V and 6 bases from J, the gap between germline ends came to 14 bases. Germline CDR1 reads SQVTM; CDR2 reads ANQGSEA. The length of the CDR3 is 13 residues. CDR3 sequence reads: CSVEGATDQTQYF. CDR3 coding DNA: TGCAGCGTTGAGGGGGCAACAGACCAGACCCAGTACTTC.

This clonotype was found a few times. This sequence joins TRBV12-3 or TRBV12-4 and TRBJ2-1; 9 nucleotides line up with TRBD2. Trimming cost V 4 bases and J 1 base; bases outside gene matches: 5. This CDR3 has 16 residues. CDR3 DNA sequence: TGTGCCAGCAGTTCCTACCTAGCGGGATCCTACAATGAGCAGTTCTTC. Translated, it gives CASSSYLAGSYNEQFF.

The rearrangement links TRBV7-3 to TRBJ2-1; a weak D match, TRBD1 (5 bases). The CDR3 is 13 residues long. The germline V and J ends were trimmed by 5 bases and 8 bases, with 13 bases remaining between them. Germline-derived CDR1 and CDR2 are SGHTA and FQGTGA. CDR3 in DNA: TGTGCCAGCAGCCTCGACAGTTTCTATGAGCAGTTCTTC. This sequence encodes CASSLDSFYEQFF.